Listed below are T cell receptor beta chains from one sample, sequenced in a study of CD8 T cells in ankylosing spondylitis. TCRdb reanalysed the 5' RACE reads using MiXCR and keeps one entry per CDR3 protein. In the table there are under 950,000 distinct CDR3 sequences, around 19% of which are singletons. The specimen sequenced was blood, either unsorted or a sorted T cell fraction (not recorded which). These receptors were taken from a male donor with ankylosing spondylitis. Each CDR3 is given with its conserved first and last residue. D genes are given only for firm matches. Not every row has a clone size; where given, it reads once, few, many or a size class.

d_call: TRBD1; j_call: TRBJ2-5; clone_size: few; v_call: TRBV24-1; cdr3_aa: CATSPGTGRQETQYF; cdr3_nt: TGTGCCACCAGTCCCGGGACAGGGAGACAAGAGACCCAGTACTTC
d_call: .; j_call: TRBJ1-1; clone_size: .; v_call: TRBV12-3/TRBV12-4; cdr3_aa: CASSQGGRKGVNTEAFF; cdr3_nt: TGTGCCAGCAGTCAAGGAGGGAGGAAGGGGGTAAACACTGAAGCTTTCTTT
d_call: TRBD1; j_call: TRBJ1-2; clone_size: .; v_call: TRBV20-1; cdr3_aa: CSAPQPRAGGSGYTF; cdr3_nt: TGCAGTGCTCCACAACCCCGGGCAGGGGGCAGTGGCTACACCTTC
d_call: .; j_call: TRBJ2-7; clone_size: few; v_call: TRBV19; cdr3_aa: CASGRGQNYEQYF; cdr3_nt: TGTGCCAGTGGCCGTGGACAGAACTACGAGCAGTACTTC
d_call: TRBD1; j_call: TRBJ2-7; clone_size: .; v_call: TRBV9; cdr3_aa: CASSAEGQGMDYEQYF; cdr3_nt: TGTGCCAGCAGCGCAGAAGGACAGGGAATGGACTACGAGCAGTACTTC
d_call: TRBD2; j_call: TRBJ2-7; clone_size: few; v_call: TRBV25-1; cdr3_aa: CASSEGLAGGKYEQYF; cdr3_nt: TGTGCCAGCAGTGAGGGACTAGCGGGAGGGAAGTACGAGCAGTACTTC
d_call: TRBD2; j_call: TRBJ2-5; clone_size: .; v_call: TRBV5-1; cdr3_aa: CASSLDPSGGAETQYF; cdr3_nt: TGCGCCAGCAGCTTGGACCCTAGCGGGGGGGCCGAGACCCAGTACTTC
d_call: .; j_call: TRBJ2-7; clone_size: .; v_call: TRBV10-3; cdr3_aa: CAISDFQGSYEQYF; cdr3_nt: TGTGCCATCAGTGATTTTCAGGGGTCCTACGAGCAGTACTTC
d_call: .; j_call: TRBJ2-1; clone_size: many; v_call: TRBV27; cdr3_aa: CASSFGQGAYNEQFF; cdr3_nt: TGTGCCAGCAGTTTTGGGCAGGGAGCCTACAATGAGCAGTTCTTC
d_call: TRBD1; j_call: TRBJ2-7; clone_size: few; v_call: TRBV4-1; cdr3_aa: CASSQGQGPGGYEQYF; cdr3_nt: TGCGCCAGCAGCCAAGGACAGGGGCCCGGAGGATACGAGCAGTACTTC
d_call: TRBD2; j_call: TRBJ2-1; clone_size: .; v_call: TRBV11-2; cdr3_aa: CASSLGTSGGLRNEQFF; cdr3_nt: TGTGCCAGCAGCTTAGGGACTAGCGGGGGACTAAGGAATGAGCAGTTCTTC
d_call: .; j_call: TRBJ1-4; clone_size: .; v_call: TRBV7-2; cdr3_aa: CASSPNSSREKLFF; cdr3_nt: TGTGCCAGCAGCCCGAATTCGTCCCGTGAAAAACTGTTTTTT
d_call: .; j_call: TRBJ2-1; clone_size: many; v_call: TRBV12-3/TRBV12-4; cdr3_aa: CASSFRRSSYNEQFF; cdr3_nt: TGTGCCAGCAGTTTCAGGAGAAGCTCCTACAATGAGCAGTTCTTC
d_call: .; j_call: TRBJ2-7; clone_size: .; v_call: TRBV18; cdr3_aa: CASSPTGSGREVSKQYF; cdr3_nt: TGTGCCAGCTCACCAACTGGCAGCGGCAGGGAAGTTTCCAAGCAGTACTTC
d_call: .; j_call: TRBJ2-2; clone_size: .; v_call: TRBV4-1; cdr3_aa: CASSQFRLAGELFF; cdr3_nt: TGCGCCAGCAGCCAATTCCGACTAGCCGGGGAGCTGTTTTTT
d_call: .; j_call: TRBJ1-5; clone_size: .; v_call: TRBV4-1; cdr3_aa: CASSQGMEGYSNQPQHF; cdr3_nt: TGCGCCAGCAGCCAAGGCATGGAGGGTTATAGCAATCAGCCCCAGCATTTT
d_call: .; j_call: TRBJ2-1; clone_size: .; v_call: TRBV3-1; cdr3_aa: CASSIGTSAYNEQFF; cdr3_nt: TGTGCCAGCAGCATCGGGACGTCCGCCTACAATGAGCAGTTCTTC
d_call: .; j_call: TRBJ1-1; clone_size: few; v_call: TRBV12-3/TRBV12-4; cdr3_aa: CASSLLGARVEAFF; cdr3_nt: TGTGCCAGCAGTTTATTAGGGGCGCGAGTCGAAGCTTTCTTT
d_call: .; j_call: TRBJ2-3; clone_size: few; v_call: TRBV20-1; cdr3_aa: CSARAEEDWIRQQYF; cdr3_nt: TGCAGTGCTAGAGCCGAGGAGGACTGGATCAGACAACAGTATTTT
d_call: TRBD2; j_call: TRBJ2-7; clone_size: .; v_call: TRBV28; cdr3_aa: CASSLSGTSGLRVGEQYF; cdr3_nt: TGTGCCAGCAGTTTATCTGGGACTAGCGGGCTACGGGTAGGCGAGCAGTACTTC
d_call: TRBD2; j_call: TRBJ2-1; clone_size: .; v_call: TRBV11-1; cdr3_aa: CASSPPRWLAGGESYNEQFF; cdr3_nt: TGTGCCAGCAGCCCTCCACGGTGGCTAGCGGGAGGGGAGTCCTACAATGAGCAGTTCTTC
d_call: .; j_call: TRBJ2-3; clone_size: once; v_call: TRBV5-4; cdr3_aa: CASNSRTSTDTQYF; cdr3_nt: TGTGCCAGCAACTCGAGGACTAGCACAGATACGCAGTATTTT
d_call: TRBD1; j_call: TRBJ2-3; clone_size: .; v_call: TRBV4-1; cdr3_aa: CASSQVDRASTDTQYF; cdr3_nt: TGCGCCAGCAGCCAAGTTGACAGGGCAAGCACAGATACGCAGTATTTT
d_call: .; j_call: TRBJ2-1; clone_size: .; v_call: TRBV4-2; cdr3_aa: CASSQGVGNEQFF; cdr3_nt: TGTGCCAGCAGCCAGGGGGTAGGCAATGAGCAGTTCTTC
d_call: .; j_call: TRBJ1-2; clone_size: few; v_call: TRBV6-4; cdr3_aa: CASSQDGYYGYTF; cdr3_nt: TGTGCCAGCAGTCAGGACGGGTATTACGGCTACACCTTC
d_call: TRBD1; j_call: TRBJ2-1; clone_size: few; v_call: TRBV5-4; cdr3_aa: CASSPWTGPSNEQFF; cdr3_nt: TGTGCCAGCAGCCCATGGACAGGCCCCTCCAATGAGCAGTTCTTC
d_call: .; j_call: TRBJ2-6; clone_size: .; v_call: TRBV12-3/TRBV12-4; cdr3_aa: CASSLGESGANVLTF; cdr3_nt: TGTGCCAGCAGTTTAGGGGAATCTGGGGCCAACGTCCTGACTTTC
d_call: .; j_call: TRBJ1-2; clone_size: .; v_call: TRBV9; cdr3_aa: CASTQIPGGYGYTF; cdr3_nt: TGTGCCAGCACCCAAATCCCTGGGGGCTATGGCTACACCTTC
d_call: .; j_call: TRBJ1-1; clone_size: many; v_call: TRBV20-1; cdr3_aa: CSANWGVTEAFF; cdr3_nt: TGCAGTGCTAACTGGGGGGTTACTGAAGCTTTCTTT
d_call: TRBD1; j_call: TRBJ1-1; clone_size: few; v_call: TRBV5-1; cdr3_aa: CASSPHRGGTEAFF; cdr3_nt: TGCGCCAGCAGTCCACACAGGGGTGGTACTGAAGCTTTCTTT
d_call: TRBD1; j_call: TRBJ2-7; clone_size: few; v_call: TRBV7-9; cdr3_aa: CASSSGGMGIYEQYF; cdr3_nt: TGTGCCAGCAGCTCAGGGGGTATGGGAATCTACGAGCAGTACTTC
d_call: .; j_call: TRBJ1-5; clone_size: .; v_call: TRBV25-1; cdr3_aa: CASSGGLLGQPQHF; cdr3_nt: TGTGCCAGCAGTGGAGGGTTACTTGGTCAGCCCCAGCATTTT
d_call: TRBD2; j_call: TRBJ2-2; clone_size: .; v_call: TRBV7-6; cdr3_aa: CASARAGGPNTGELFF; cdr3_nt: TGTGCCAGCGCCAGGGCGGGAGGGCCCAACACCGGGGAGCTGTTTTTT
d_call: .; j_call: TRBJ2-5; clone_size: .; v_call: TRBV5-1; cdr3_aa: CASSDYLGGETQYF; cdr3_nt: TGCGCCAGCAGCGATTACCTAGGGGGAGAGACCCAGTACTTC
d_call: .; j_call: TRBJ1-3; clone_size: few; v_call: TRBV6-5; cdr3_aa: CASSYRAIASGNTIYF; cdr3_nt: TGTGCCAGCAGTTACCGAGCAATAGCCTCTGGAAACACCATATATTTT
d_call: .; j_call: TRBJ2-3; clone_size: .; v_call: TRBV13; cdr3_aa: CASSSRGGGSSDTQYF; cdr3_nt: TGTGCCAGCAGCTCCCGGGGAGGGGGCAGCTCAGATACGCAGTATTTT
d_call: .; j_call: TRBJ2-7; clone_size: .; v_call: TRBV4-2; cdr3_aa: CASSPDGGLTYEQYF; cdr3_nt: TGTGCCAGCAGCCCCGATGGGGGGCTCACCTACGAGCAGTACTTC
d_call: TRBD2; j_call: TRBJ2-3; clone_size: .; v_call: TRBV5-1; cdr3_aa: CASSREAGLRTDTQYF; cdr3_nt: TGCGCCAGCAGCCGAGAGGCGGGACTACGCACAGATACGCAGTATTTT
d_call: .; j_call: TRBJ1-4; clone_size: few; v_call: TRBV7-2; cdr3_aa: CASSLAWGSGEKLFF; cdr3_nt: TGTGCCAGCAGCTTAGCCTGGGGAAGCGGTGAAAAACTGTTTTTT
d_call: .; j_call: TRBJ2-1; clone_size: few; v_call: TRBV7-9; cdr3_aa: CASSLEGPVDEQFF; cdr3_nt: TGTGCCAGCAGCTTAGAGGGGCCTGTAGATGAGCAGTTCTTC
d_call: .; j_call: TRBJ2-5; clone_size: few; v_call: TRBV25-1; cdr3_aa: CATRGYQETQYF; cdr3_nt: TGTGCCACCCGGGGCTATCAAGAGACCCAGTACTTC
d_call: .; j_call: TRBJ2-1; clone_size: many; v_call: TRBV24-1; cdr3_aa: CATSDYNEQFF; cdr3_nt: TGTGCCACCAGTGATTACAATGAGCAGTTCTTC
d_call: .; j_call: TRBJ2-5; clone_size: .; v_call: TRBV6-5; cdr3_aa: CASSYSYSLQETQYF; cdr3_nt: TGTGCCAGCAGTTACTCATACAGTCTCCAAGAGACCCAGTACTTC
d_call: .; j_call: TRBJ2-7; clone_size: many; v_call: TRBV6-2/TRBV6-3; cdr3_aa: CASSYQRNYEQYF; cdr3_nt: TGTGCCAGCAGTTATCAGCGGAACTACGAGCAGTACTTC
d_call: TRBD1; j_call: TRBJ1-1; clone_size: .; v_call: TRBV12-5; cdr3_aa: CASGSQQGPRVTEAFF; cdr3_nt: TGTGCTAGTGGTTCCCAACAGGGGCCAAGGGTTACTGAAGCTTTCTTT
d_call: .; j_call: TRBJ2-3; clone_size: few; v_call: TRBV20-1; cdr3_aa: CSAAGATDTQYF; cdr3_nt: TGCAGTGCTGCGGGGGCCACAGATACGCAGTATTTT
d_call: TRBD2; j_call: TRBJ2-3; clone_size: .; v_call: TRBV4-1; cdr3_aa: CASSQEPGGAPDTQYF; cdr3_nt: TGCGCCAGCAGCCAAGAACCCGGGGGGGCCCCAGATACGCAGTATTTT
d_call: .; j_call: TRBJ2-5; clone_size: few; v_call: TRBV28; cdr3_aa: CASSLRGGDQETQYF; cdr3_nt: TGTGCCAGCAGTTTAAGAGGTGGCGACCAAGAGACCCAGTACTTC
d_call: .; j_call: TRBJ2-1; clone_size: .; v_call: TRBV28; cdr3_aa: CASSLGIRGHYNEQFF; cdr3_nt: TGTGCCAGCAGTCTCGGGATACGGGGACACTACAATGAGCAGTTCTTC
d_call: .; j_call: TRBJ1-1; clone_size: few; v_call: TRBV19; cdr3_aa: CASSIGGGASWAEAFF; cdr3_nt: TGTGCCAGTAGTATAGGGGGGGGCGCCTCGTGGGCTGAAGCTTTCTTT
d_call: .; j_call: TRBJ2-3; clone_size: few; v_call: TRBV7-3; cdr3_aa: CASSLSILDTQYF; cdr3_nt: TGTGCCAGCAGCTTATCCATCCTAGATACGCAGTATTTT
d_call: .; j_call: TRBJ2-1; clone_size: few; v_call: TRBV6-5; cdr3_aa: CASSYAGIVNEQFF; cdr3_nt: TGTGCCAGCAGTTACGCAGGGATTGTCAATGAGCAGTTCTTC
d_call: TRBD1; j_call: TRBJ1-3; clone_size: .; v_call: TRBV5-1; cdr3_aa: CASSWTGISGNTIYF; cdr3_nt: TGCGCCAGCAGCTGGACAGGTATCTCTGGAAACACCATATATTTT
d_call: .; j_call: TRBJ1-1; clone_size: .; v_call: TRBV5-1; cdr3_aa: CASSLMGDLATEAFF; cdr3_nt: TGCGCCAGCAGCTTGATGGGGGACCTGGCTACTGAAGCTTTCTTT
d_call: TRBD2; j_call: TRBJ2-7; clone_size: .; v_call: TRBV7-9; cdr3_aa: CASSFGTSTREQYF; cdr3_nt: TGTGCCAGCAGCTTCGGGACTAGCACACGCGAGCAGTACTTC
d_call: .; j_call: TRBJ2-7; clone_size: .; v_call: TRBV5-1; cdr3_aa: CASTGTNTYEQYF; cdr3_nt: TGCGCCAGCACCGGGACAAATACCTACGAGCAGTACTTC
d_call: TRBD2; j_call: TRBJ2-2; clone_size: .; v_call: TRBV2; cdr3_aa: CASRGGTSGGAGELFF; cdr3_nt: TGTGCCAGCAGGGGTGGGACTAGCGGGGGCGCCGGGGAGCTGTTTTTT